The present TCR beta chain was sequenced within a study of chemoradiotherapy in HPV16-positive cancers. Study-wide context: Candidate HPV-specific clones and shared TCR motifs came from a couple of HPV16-positive patients. General study points: HPV-responsive T-cell expansion during chemoradiotherapy was linked to improved recurrence-free survival in HPV16-positive patients.

The CDR3 spans 14 residues. Germline-derived CDR1 and CDR2 are SGHRS and YFSETQ. Sequenced by immunoSEQ multiplex PCR; TCRdb stores in-frame clones only, minus some. The data show around 62,000 clones, around nine tenths seen once. Turning to this clone: The antigen remains unidentified.

Material: blood, obtained from a patient who underwent chemoradiotherapy. This chain links TRBV5-1 with TRBJ2-5; 7 bases line up with TRBD1. The end of the DNA aligns better with TRBJ2-7, so the J call may be wrong. The clonotype was recovered from a human donor with HPV-associated anogenital cancer. In DNA, the CDR3 is TGCGCCAGCAGCTTAGGGACAGACCACTACGAGCAGTACTTC. As protein: CASSLGTDHYEQYF.